One and the same sample provided the 5 T cell receptor beta chains below, sequenced in a study of cytomegalovirus exposure and HLA in healthy donors. PCR involved 60 Vbeta and 13 Jbeta primers. Data came from immunoSEQ multiplex PCR; TCRdb stores just in-frame clones and leaves some out. The table includes about 110,000 clones, around 85% detected once. Sequencing used PBMCs. The receptors originated from a man in his forties or fifties in good health and CMV-seronegative.

V and J are TRBV7-9 and TRBJ1-2; 7 bases are shared with TRBD1. This CDR3 has 13 amino acids. The trim removed 6 bases at V and 6 bases at J, leaving 7 bases unmatched. Looked up from germline, CDR1 is SEHNR and CDR2 is FQNEAQ (reference sequence). The CDR3 is CASRTDRADGYTF. The CDR3 nucleotides read TGTGCCAGCAGAACAGACAGGGCGGATGGCTACACCTTC. Full variable domain (rest looked up from reference TRBV7-9 and TRBJ1-2): DTGVSQNPRHKITKRGQNVTFRCDPISEHNRLYWYRQTLGQGPEFLTYFQNEAQLEKSRLLSDRFSAERPKGSFSTLEIQRTEQGDSAMYLCASRTDRADGYTFGSGTRLTVV.

The chain employs TRBV2 and TRBJ2-3, with 12 nucleotides matching TRBD2. CDR3 size: 18 residues. The germline gives CDR1 SNHLY, CDR2 FYNNEI. V lost 7 bases to trimming and J lost 0 bases; unmatched junction nucleotides: 11. CDR3 nucleotide sequence: TGTGCCAGCACGCTAGCGGGGGGGCCGAAAATGAGCACAGATACGCAGTATTTT. Translated: CASTLAGGPKMSTDTQYF.

The chain employs TRBV10-3 and TRBJ2-2, with unresolved D. The CDR3 extends over 12 amino acids. CDR1 is ENHRY, CDR2 SYGVKD, per germline. V dropped 0 bases and J dropped 6 bases, with 2 bases sitting between them. CDR3 coding DNA: TGTGCCATCAGTGAGTCCGCCGGGGAGCTGTTTTTT. Its protein product is CAISESAGELFF.

The chain is built from TRBV6-4 and TRBJ1-6; TRBD1 is a possible D gene (6 bases). This CDR3 contains 14 residues. CDR1 is MRHNA and CDR2 is SNTAGT in the germline V gene. The V end lost 7 bases, the J end lost 10 bases, and 17 bases lay between the germline ends. Written as DNA, the CDR3 is TGTGCCAGCACTTCAGGGGCGGGGGTCTCACCCCTCCACTTT. Protein sequence: CASTSGAGVSPLHF.

The chain couples TRBV28 to TRBJ1-2, with 8 positions matching TRBD1. V lost 7 bases and J lost 5; bases outside the gene matches: 9. This CDR3 has 14 amino acids. Germline loops: CDR1 MDHEN, CDR2 SYDVKM. The DNA of the CDR3 is TGTGCCAGCACCTTACAGGGGGGGCATTATGGCTACACCTTC. Its translation is CASTLQGGHYGYTF.